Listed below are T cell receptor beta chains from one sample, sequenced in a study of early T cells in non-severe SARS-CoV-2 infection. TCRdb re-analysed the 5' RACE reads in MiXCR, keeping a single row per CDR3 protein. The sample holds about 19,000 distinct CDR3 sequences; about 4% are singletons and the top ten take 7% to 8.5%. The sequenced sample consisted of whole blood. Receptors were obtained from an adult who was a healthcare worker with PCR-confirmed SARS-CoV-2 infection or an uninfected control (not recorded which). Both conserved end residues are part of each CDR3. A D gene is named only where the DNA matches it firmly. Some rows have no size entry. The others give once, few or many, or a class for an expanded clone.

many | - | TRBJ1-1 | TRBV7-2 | CASSLEAGFNTEAFF | TGTGCCAGCAGCTTAGAGGCGGGATTTAACACTGAAGCTTTCTTT
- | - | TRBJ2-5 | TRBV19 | CASSTEETQYF | TGTGCCAGTAGTACAGAGGAGACCCAGTACTTC
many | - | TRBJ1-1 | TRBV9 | CASSLGPKTEAFF | TGTGCCAGCAGCCTTGGGCCGAAGACTGAAGCTTTCTTT
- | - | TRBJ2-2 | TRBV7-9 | CASSLQQHGELFF | TGTGCCAGCAGCTTACAACAGCACGGGGAGCTGTTTTTT
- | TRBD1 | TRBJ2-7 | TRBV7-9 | CASSPMDRAYEQYF | TGTGCCAGCAGCCCTATGGACAGGGCCTACGAGCAGTACTTC
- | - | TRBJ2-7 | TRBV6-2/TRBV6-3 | CASSPTTSVVSYEQYF | TGTGCCAGCAGCCCGACTACGTCAGTCGTTTCCTACGAGCAGTACTTC
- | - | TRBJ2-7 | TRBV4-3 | CASSQDRRISYEQYF | TGCGCCAGCAGCCAAGATCGCAGGATCTCCTACGAGCAGTACTTC
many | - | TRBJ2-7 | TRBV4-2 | CASSQDPLLASEQYF | TGTGCCAGCAGCCAAGATCCCCTTCTAGCGAGCGAGCAGTACTTC
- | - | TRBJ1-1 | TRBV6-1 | CASSDAAWKAFF | TGTGCCAGCAGTGATGCCGCGTGGAAAGCTTTCTTT
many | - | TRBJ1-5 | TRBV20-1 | CSARDSGTSNQPQHF | TGCAGTGCTAGAGATAGTGGGACAAGCAATCAGCCCCAGCATTTT
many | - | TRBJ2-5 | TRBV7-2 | CASSLVGTAEETQYF | TGTGCCAGCAGCTTAGTAGGAACAGCAGAAGAGACCCAGTACTTC
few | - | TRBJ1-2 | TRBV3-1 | CASSQDYGYTF | TGTGCCAGCAGCCAAGATTATGGCTACACCTTC
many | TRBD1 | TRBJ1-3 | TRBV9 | CASSPHDRGRGNTIYF | TGTGCCAGCAGCCCTCACGACAGGGGGCGTGGAAACACCATATATTTT
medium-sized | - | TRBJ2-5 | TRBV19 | CASSKVTEEETQYF | TGTGCCAGTAGTAAGGTGACAGAAGAAGAGACCCAGTACTTC
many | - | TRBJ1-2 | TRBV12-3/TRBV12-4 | CASSLSTGRGYTF | TGTGCCAGCAGTTTATCAACTGGGAGAGGCTACACCTTC
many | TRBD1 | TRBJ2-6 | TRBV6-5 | CASSSGGARGANVLTF | TGTGCCAGCAGCTCAGGGGGCGCGAGGGGGGCCAACGTCCTGACTTTC
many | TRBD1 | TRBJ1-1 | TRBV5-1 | CASSPQDRGWTEAFF | TGCGCCAGCAGCCCACAAGACAGGGGCTGGACTGAAGCTTTCTTT
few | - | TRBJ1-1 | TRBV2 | CASSRDRRFTEAFF | TGTGCCAGCAGCCGAGACAGGCGCTTCACTGAAGCTTTCTTT
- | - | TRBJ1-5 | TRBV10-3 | CAISEYTDQPQHF | TGTGCCATCAGTGAGTATACAGATCAGCCCCAGCATTTT
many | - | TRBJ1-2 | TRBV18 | CASHPPNIYGYTF | TGTGCCAGCCACCCTCCGAATATCTATGGCTACACCTTC
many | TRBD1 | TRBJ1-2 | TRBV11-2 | CASKSTDRVFYGYTF | TGTGCCAGCAAGTCCACGGACAGGGTTTTCTATGGCTACACCTTC
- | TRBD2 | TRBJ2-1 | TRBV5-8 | CASTLAGGGVNEQFF | TGTGCCAGCACCTTAGCGGGAGGCGGGGTCAATGAGCAGTTCTTC
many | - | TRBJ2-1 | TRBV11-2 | CASSMTLSSYNEQFF | TGTGCCAGCAGCATGACACTGAGCTCCTACAATGAGCAGTTCTTC
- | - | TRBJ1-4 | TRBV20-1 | CSVAKAANEKLFF | TGCAGTGTGGCCAAGGCGGCGAATGAAAAACTGTTTTTT
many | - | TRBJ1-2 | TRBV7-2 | CASSWLGTKHYGYTF | TGTGCCAGCAGCTGGCTGGGGACGAAACACTATGGCTACACCTTC
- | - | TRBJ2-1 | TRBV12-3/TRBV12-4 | CASSLGGGPFNEQFF | TGTGCCAGCAGTTTAGGAGGGGGGCCTTTCAATGAGCAGTTCTTC
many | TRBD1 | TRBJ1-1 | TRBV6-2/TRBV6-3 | CASSSRDRRMNTEAFF | TGTGCCAGCTCCTCACGGGACAGGAGGATGAACACTGAAGCTTTCTTT
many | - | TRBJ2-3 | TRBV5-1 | CASSLGARAGDTQYF | TGCGCCAGCAGCTTGGGCGCCAGGGCTGGAGATACGCAGTATTTT
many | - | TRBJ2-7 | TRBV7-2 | CASSLVAGISYEQYF | TGTGCCAGCAGCTTAGTTGCGGGGATCTCCTACGAGCAGTACTTC
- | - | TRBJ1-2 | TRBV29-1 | CSVEAGNGYTF | TGCAGCGTAGAGGCAGGGAATGGCTACACCTTC
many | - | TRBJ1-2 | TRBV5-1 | CASSLAGTSTYGYTF | TGCGCCAGCAGCTTGGCCGGGACAAGTACCTATGGCTACACCTTC
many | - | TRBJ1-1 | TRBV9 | CASSVFSPDTEAFF | TGTGCCAGCAGCGTATTCAGCCCGGACACTGAAGCTTTCTTT
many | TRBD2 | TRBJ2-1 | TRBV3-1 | CASSQGSRGGIMQFF | TGTGCCAGCAGCCAAGGGTCTCGGGGGGGCATTATGCAGTTCTTC
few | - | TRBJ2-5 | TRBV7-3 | CASSPSTQETQYF | TGTGCCAGCAGCCCCTCCACCCAAGAGACCCAGTACTTC
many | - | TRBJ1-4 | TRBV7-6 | CASSFPGQGNEKLFF | TGTGCCAGCAGCTTCCCGGGCCAGGGTAATGAAAAACTGTTTTTT
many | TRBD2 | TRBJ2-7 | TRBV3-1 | CASSPSGLGSGLAGPTYEQYF | TGTGCCAGCAGCCCCAGCGGACTAGGTTCGGGACTAGCGGGGCCCACCTACGAGCAGTACTTC
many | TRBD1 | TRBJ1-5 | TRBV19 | CASSFDVGSGGPQHF | TGTGCCAGTAGTTTCGACGTGGGATCAGGGGGCCCCCAGCATTTT
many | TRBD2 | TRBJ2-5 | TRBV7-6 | CASSLRLAGKETQYF | TGTGCCAGCAGCTTGAGACTAGCGGGTAAAGAGACCCAGTACTTC
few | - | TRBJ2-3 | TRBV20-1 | CSARRGDLNTQYF | TGCAGTGCGCGCAGAGGGGACCTAAATACGCAGTATTTT
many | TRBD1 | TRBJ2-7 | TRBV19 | CASSPTWTGPEQYF | TGTGCCAGTAGTCCCACGTGGACAGGGCCCGAGCAGTACTTC